Listed below are T cell receptor beta chains from one sample, sequenced in a study of blood T cells in healthy people across ages. Via MiXCR, TCRdb re-called the 5' RACE reads, giving one row per CDR3 protein. The table lists hundreds of thousands of distinct CDR3 sequences, around 21% of them singletons. The sequenced material came from blood. These receptors were obtained from a man between 70 and 80 years old in good health. The conserved cysteine and the conserved F or W are not part of the CDR3 here.

j_gene	v_gene	CDR3aa
TRBJ1-2	TRBV10-3	ATTQTGQGGNYGYT
TRBJ2-7	TRBV27	ASRQPGLAPKEQY
TRBJ2-1	TRBV7-8	ANSLLGRAGDEQF
NA	TRBV5-1	ASSFGQVQLYEQY
TRBJ1-6	TRBV2	ASSEAGGQGASPLH
TRBJ2-5	TRBV11-2	ASSLDWETQY
TRBJ2-7	TRBV28	ASSFSQHSFEQY
TRBJ2-7	TRBV6-6	ASSTGLARRLEQY
TRBJ1-1	TRBV7-9	ASNLGQANTEAF
TRBJ2-6	TRBV5-4	ASSLGGLAGANVLT
NA	TRBV7-2	ASSFPGQSSYEQY
TRBJ2-7	TRBV6-5	ASCPSGRSEQY
TRBJ2-7	TRBV7-2	ASSLDSGYSYEQY
TRBJ2-7	TRBV28	ASFSGTGRAYEQY
TRBJ2-1	TRBV15	ATSRDLAGISRSSYNEQF
TRBJ2-1	TRBV11-2	ASSFGPRGQF
TRBJ2-2	TRBV5-1	ASRWYQNTGELF
NA	TRBV11-3	ASSFLSLGAGGYNEQF
TRBJ2-1	TRBV12-3/TRBV12-4	ASSSGLAGVNSYNEQF
TRBJ2-1	TRBV29-1	SVVFGSSYNEQF
TRBJ2-5	TRBV28	ASSLYTGQDVETQY
TRBJ2-1	TRBV5-4	ASSRTSTNEQF
TRBJ2-1	TRBV29-1	SVERGGRSSYNEQF
TRBJ1-1	TRBV10-3	AISPSTGLNTEAF
TRBJ2-1	TRBV6-5	ASSYVPFSGRSNEQF
TRBJ2-3	TRBV20-1	SASSGVAGPTDTQY
TRBJ2-2	TRBV7-2	ASSLEGSPRDTGELF
TRBJ1-1	TRBV4-3	ASSQDPGGGDTEAF
TRBJ2-6	TRBV20-1	SASRGVGANVLT
TRBJ2-1	TRBV29-1	SVSLAELSSYNEQF
TRBJ2-7	TRBV4-1	ASSQDVVSYEQY
TRBJ2-7	TRBV6-5	ASSYRAYSYEQY
TRBJ2-1	TRBV12-3/TRBV12-4	ASRTDRGSYNEQF
TRBJ2-3	TRBV11-2	ASSLDHLAASTDTQY
TRBJ1-3	TRBV20-1	SAQEDVNSGNTIY
TRBJ1-4	TRBV21-1	ASSKARTVNEKLF
TRBJ2-7	TRBV20-1	SAPPSGRALNEQY
TRBJ1-3	TRBV30	AWSNSDRGNTIY
TRBJ2-3	TRBV27	ASSLSKSGTTQY
TRBJ1-6	TRBV12-3/TRBV12-4	ASSLFGTGDSPLH
TRBJ2-5	TRBV21-1	ASSPKAGGYQETQY
TRBJ2-1	TRBV7-2	ASSLRLAGRVNEQF
TRBJ1-2	TRBV29-1	SVEERDRTYGYT
TRBJ2-1	TRBV20-1	SAPLPAGTYNEQF
TRBJ2-1	TRBV5-1	ASNPSGRSHNEQF
TRBJ2-3	TRBV20-1	SAREDPPPVQY
TRBJ2-5	TRBV6-1	ASNWGDSQETQY
TRBJ2-4	TRBV4-1	ASSQEGEAKNIQY
TRBJ1-2	TRBV12-3/TRBV12-4	ASRGTGRFSGYT
TRBJ1-1	TRBV27	ASTLRGDRGTEAF
TRBJ1-2	TRBV3-1	ASSPRGYPRGGYT